The subject of this entry is one TCR beta chain. Profiling relied on immunoSEQ multiplex PCR, and the TCRdb table lists in-frame clones only, not all of them. The top ten clones hold under 15% of a sample with about 63,000 clones, around 60% of them seen once. These data come from a study of cytotoxic CD8 clonotypes in ibrutinib-treated CLL. The V gene's germline CDR1 is LNHDA and CDR2 SQIVND (reference sequence). V dropped 7 bases and J dropped 1 base, with 17 bases sitting between them. The length of the CDR3 is 16 residues. The V call is TRBV19, the J call TRBJ1-5; possible D gene TRBD1, 5 bases. This clonotype was obtained from a human donor with chronic lymphocytic leukemia. The sample consisted of PBMCs, taken after 12 months of ibrutinib treatment. The CDR3 spells CASTYAGRGSNQPQHF. The CDR3 coding sequence is TGTGCCAGTACCTATGCAGGGCGAGGGAGCAATCAGCCCCAGCATTTT.